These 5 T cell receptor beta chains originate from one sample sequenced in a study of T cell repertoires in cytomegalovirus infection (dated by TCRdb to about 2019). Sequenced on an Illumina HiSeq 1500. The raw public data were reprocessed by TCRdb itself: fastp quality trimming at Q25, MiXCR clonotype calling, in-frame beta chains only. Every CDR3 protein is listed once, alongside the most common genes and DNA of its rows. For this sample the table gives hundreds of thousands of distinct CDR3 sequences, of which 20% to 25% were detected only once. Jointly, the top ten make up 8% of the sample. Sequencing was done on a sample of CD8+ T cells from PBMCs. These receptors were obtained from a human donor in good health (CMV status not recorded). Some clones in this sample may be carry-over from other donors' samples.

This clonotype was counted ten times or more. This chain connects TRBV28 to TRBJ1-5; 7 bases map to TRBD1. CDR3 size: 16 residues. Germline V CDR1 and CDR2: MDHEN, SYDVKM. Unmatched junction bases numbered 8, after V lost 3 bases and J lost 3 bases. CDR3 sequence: CASSFPSGQLNQPQHF. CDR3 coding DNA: TGTGCCAGCAGTTTTCCCTCGGGACAGCTCAATCAGCCCCAGCATTTT.

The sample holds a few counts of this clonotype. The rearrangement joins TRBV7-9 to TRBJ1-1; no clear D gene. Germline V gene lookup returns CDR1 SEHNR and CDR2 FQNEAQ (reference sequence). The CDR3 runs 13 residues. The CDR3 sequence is CAPGGWVNTEAFF. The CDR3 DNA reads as TGTGCTCCCGGCGGGTGGGTGAACACTGAAGCTTTCTTT. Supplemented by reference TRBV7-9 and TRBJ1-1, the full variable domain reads DTGVSQNPRHKITKRGQNVTFRCDPISEHNRLYWYRQTLGQGPEFLTYFQNEAQLEKSRLLSDRFSAERPKGSFSTLEIQRTEQGDSAMYLCAPGGWVNTEAFFGQGTRLTVV.

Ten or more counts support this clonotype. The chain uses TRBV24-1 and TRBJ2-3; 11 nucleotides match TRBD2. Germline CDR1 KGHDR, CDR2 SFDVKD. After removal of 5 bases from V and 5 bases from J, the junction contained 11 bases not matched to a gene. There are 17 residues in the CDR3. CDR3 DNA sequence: TGTGCCACCAGTGGTGGAGCGACTAGCGGGGAAGGAGATACGCAGTATTTT. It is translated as CATSGGATSGEGDTQYF.

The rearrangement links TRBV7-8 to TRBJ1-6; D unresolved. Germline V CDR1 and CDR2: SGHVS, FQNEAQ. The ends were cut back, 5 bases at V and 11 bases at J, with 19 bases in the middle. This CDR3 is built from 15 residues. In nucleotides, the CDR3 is TGTGCCAGCAGCCCGGCTGTACACGGGTTGGCACCCCTCCACTTT. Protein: CASSPAVHGLAPLHF.

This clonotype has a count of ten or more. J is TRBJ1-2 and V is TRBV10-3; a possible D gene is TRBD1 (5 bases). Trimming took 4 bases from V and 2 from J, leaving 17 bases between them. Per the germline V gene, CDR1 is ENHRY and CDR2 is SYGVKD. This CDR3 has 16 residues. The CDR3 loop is CAISGKSGELNYGYTF. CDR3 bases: TGTGCCATCAGTGGCAAATCGGGGGAGCTGAACTATGGCTACACCTTC.